The entry that follows covers one TCR beta chain sequence. Its antigen is unknown. Sample treatment: approximately 11-day PBMC culture with coronavirus spike peptide pools or control peptides (ViraFEST assay). Antigen-specific T cell expansion with peptide pools preceded TCR sequencing in the ViraFEST approach. The data were obtained in a study of vaccination and CD4 T cells after COVID-19. As for the study in general: Overlapping peptides covering the spike proteins of SARS-CoV-2, HCoV-NL63, HCoV-OC43 and HCoV-229E were added to stimulate cells. The study's findings and limits: For SARS-CoV-2-reactive clonotypes, the median went from approximately 21 to 38, a nonsignificant increase.

This CDR3 is built from 14 residues. V was clipped by 2 bases and J by 0 bases, with 8 bases between them. The germline V gene has CDR1 SGHNT and CDR2 YYREEE (reference sequence). Sequencing of the DNA from cultured CD4+ T cells was carried out with the Oncomine TCR Beta short-read assay. TCRdb re-analysed the PCR reads in MiXCR, keeping a single row per CDR3 protein. Of approximately 21,000 distinct CDR3 sequences listed, less than 55% are singletons. The receptor's source is a human donor who had recovered from COVID-19. The chain couples TRBV5-4 to TRBJ1-1; maybe TRBD1 (5 bases). Specimen: CD4+ T cells from blood, cultured in vitro. The chain's CDR3 is CASSFDSLNTEAFF. The CDR3 nucleotides are TGTGCCAGCAGCTTTGACAGTTTGAACACTGAAGCTTTCTTT.